These 18 T cell receptor beta chains share one sample of origin, sequenced in a study of blood T cells in healthy people across ages. Next came a second PCR, run for about 6 to 12 cycles, which used a sample-barcoded 5' primer along with a J-beta primer mix. MiXCR, applied by TCRdb to the 5' RACE reads, yields one record per CDR3 protein. The repertoire holds about 1.4 million distinct CDR3 sequences, with around 59% as singletons. Sequencing input: blood. All receptors derive from a man between 18 and 35 years old in good health.

The chain joins TRBV12-3 or TRBV12-4 to TRBJ2-7; D remains ambiguous. The CDR3 covers 15 residues. Trimming shortened V by 6 bases and J by 4 bases, and 19 bases separated the two germline ends. This CDR3 is CASRPGPMFPYEQYF. The CDR3 DNA reads TGTGCCAGCAGACCGGGTCCAATGTTTCCGTACGAGCAGTACTTC.

This chain connects TRBV6-1 to TRBJ2-3; a possible D gene is TRBD2 (7 bases). From germline, CDR1 is MNHNS and CDR2 SASEGT. The CDR3 is 16 amino acids. Trimming cost V 3 bases and J 6 bases, with 19 bases left between them. In DNA form, the CDR3 reads TGTGCCAGCAGTGAGTTGAGGGGGGGTGCACAGGATACGCAGTATTTT. Translated: CASSELRGGAQDTQYF.

The CDR3 region is CASRDSTNYGYTF. The CDR3 DNA reads as TGTGCCAGCAGGGACAGCACTAACTATGGCTACACCTTC. J is TRBJ1-2 and V is TRBV28, with a possible D match to TRBD1 (6 bases). Germline CDR1 reads MDHEN; CDR2 reads SYDVKM. The CDR3 is 13 amino acids. V lost 6 bases to trimming and J lost 0 bases, with 8 bases between them.

In its sample, this clonotype was seen a few times. The rearrangement joins TRBV12-3 or TRBV12-4 to TRBJ1-2; weak D call: TRBD1 (6 bases). The CDR3 runs 12 residues. The ends were cut back, 10 bases at V and 1 base at J, with 10 bases in the middle. The CDR3 region has the DNA TGTGCCATGCGCAGGGGTAACTATGGCTACACCTTC. Translated, it gives CAMRRGNYGYTF.

This chain connects TRBV6-1 to TRBJ1-5; TRBD1 matches at 7 bases. This CDR3 has 21 amino acids. The germline gives CDR1 MNHNS, CDR2 SASEGT. V trimming: 6 bases; J trimming: 9 bases; junction bases outside the gene matches: 32. CDR3 DNA: TGTGCCAGCAGGCCCACACCGGGAAAGGGGGCGATGCGGTCCCCCCACCCGCCCCAGCATTTT. Protein sequence: CASRPTPGKGAMRSPHPPQHF.

The gene calls are TRBV4-3 and TRBJ1-1; perhaps TRBD1 as D (6 bases). In germline, CDR1 is LGHNA, CDR2 YSLEER. The CDR3 has 15 amino acids. The germline V and J ends were trimmed by 5 bases and 1 base, with 14 bases remaining between them. CDR3 protein: CASSYQQGGNTEAFF. The DNA for the CDR3 is TGCGCCAGCAGCTATCAACAGGGAGGGAACACTGAAGCTTTCTTT.

The V call is TRBV5-1, the J call TRBJ2-7; D might be TRBD1 (5 bases). The V gene lost 4 bases and the J gene lost 1 base, with 9 bases spanning the gap. The germline V gene has CDR1 SGHRS and CDR2 YFSETQ. The CDR3 runs 13 residues. The CDR3 region is CASSIRASYEQYF. The CDR3 DNA follows: TGCGCCAGCAGCATCAGGGCGTCCTACGAGCAGTACTTC.

This chain connects TRBV15 to TRBJ2-3; D ambiguous. V dropped 0 bases and J dropped 5 bases, with 12 bases sitting between them. The CDR3 has 15 amino acids. Germline CDR1 LNHNV, CDR2 YYDKDF (reference sequence). The CDR3 nucleotides read TGTGCCACCAGCAGAGATTTCCTCGCCATAGATACGCAGTATTTT. It codes for CATSRDFLAIDTQYF.

This chain uses TRBV29-1 with TRBJ2-7; a weak D match, TRBD1 (6 bases). Germline V gives CDR1 SQVTM, CDR2 ANQGSEA. The CDR3 totals 14 residues. V lost 5 bases to trimming and J lost 3 bases, with 17 bases between them. Here the CDR3 reads CSVLGAPSFYEQYF. The DNA for the CDR3 is TGCAGCGTTCTGGGGGCCCCCTCCTTCTACGAGCAGTACTTC.

V is TRBV20-1 and J is TRBJ2-3; D is unclear. CDR1 is DFQATT, CDR2 SNEGSKA, per germline (reference sequence). This CDR3 is 12 amino acids long. Trimming cost V 3 bases and J 2 bases, with 6 bases left between them. DNA for the CDR3: TGCAGTGCTAGGCCAGCCACAGATACGCAGTATTTT. The encoded protein is CSARPATDTQYF.

The chain is built from TRBV2 and TRBJ1-2; a possible D gene is TRBD1 (6 bases). V lost 6 bases and J 4 bases, leaving 12 bases between the germline ends. There are 13 residues in the CDR3. In germline, CDR1 is SNHLY, CDR2 FYNNEI. The CDR3 nucleotides read TGTGCCAGCAGAGGGGGTTCCCTCTATGGCTACACCTTC. This sequence encodes CASRGGSLYGYTF.

The chain joins TRBV6-5 to TRBJ2-7; D remains ambiguous. The length of the CDR3 is 15 residues. Per the germline V gene, CDR1 is MNHEY and CDR2 is SVGAGI. V shed 0 bases and J shed 0 bases, with 9 bases lying between them. In DNA, the CDR3 is TGTGCCAGCAGTTACTCGACGCGGCCCTCCTACGAGCAGTACTTC. Translated, it gives CASSYSTRPSYEQYF.

Comments on this clonotype: Germline and junction disagree at one end, which may indicate a read error. The chain links TRBV20-1 to TRBJ2-1; the D gene is possibly TRBD2 (5 bases). The CDR3 covers 14 residues. Germline CDR1 is DFQATT and CDR2 is SNEGSKA (reference sequence). Here the CDR3 reads CSVRVWTSSNEQFF. Here the CDR3 DNA reads TGCAGTGTTAGAGTATGGACTTCCTCGAATGAGCAGTTCTTC.

This clonotype has only one observation. The J gene is TRBJ1-2, the V gene TRBV12-3 or TRBV12-4; 8 positions agree with TRBD1. The V segment lost 1 base and the J segment 3 bases; nucleotides outside the gene matches: 4. CDR3 size: 15 residues. DNA for the CDR3: TGTGCCAGCAGTTTAGACGCAGGGGGCTACTATGGCTACACCTTC. Translating gives CASSLDAGGYYGYTF.

The gene calls are TRBV21-1 and TRBJ2-3; TRBD1 is the table's D call and was not checked against the DNA. TRBV21-1 is tagged as a pseudogene. The CDR3 spans 17 residues. The CDR3 DNA follows: TGTGCCAGCAGCAAAGAATCGAGACAGGGGGAATCAGATACGCAGTATTTT. Translated, it gives CASSKESRQGESDTQYF.

The rearrangement joins TRBV6-4 to TRBJ2-2, with 7 bases fitting TRBD1. The CDR3 extends over 14 amino acids. Per germline, CDR1 MRHNA and CDR2 SNTAGT. Trimming took 4 bases from V and 4 from J; bases not matched to a gene: 3. The CDR3 protein is CASSGGTATGELFF. The CDR3 nucleotides read TGTGCCAGCAGTGGAGGGACAGCCACCGGGGAGCTGTTTTTT.

This clonotype showed up many times. The rearrangement joins TRBV7-2 to TRBJ2-5; the match to TRBD1 covers 9 bases. The CDR3 length is 13 residues. The ends lost 3 bases at V and 4 bases at J; junction bases unmatched: 0. Per germline, CDR1 SGHTA and CDR2 FQGNSA. In DNA, the CDR3 is TGTGCCAGCAGCTTGGGACAGGGAGAGACCCAGTACTTC. Amino acid sequence: CASSLGQGETQYF.

V is TRBV18 and J is TRBJ1-4; TRBD1 might be the D (6 bases). In germline, CDR1 is KGHSH, CDR2 LQKENI. The CDR3 totals 15 residues. V gave up 1 base and J gave up 7 bases, with 13 bases separating them. This CDR3 reads CASSPQRRGGEKLFF. The CDR3 region has the DNA TGTGCCAGCTCACCACAGAGGAGAGGGGGTGAAAAACTGTTTTTT.